The 24 T cell receptor beta chains below all came from one sample that was sequenced in a study of blood T cell repertoires in COVID-19. TCRdb's table, derived via immunoSEQ multiplex PCR, lists solely in-frame clones and lacks some. The repertoire holds 200,000 to 250,000 clones, with 87% as singletons. The sequenced material came from PBMCs or T cells enriched from blood (not recorded which). The receptors originated from a man aged 18 to 30 with acute COVID-19.

This clone has a single count. The genes are TRBV19 and TRBJ2-3; 10 bases align to TRBD2. Per the germline V gene, CDR1 is LNHDA and CDR2 is SQIVND (reference sequence). Trimming cost V 4 bases and J 4 bases; bases outside gene matches: 8. There are 16 residues in the CDR3. The CDR3 sequence is CASSTPTSGFPDTQYF. The CDR3 DNA reads as TGTGCCAGTAGTACCCCGACTAGCGGGTTCCCAGATACGCAGTATTTT.

This chain uses TRBV7-9 with TRBJ2-2; 7 positions agree with TRBD1. The J segment lost 1 base and the V segment lost 5 bases, leaving 7 bases of the junction unmatched. This CDR3 is 16 amino acids long. CDR1 and CDR2 (germline): SEHNR, FQNEAQ (reference sequence). The CDR3 DNA reads as TGTGCCAGCAGCCACAACAGGGGTGGGAACACCGGGGAGCTGTTTTTT. Its protein product is CASSHNRGGNTGELFF.

The chain links TRBV18 to TRBJ2-3, with D possibly matching TRBD2 (6 bases). The V end was cut by 6 bases, the J end by 1 base, with 11 bases between. CDR1 and CDR2 from the germline V gene are KGHSH and LQKENI. The CDR3 totals 14 residues. In DNA form, the CDR3 reads TGTGCCAGCTCTCCCGGGACTCGCACAGATACGCAGTATTTT. This sequence encodes CASSPGTRTDTQYF.

The chain combines TRBV11-2 with TRBJ2-7; 7 bases line up with TRBD1. The V segment lost 5 bases and the J segment 4 bases; nucleotides outside the gene matches: 14. The CDR3 runs 16 residues. From germline, CDR1 is SGHAT and CDR2 FQNNGV. The CDR3 sequence is CASSPRPGQGEYEQYF. In nucleotides, the CDR3 is TGTGCCAGCAGCCCCCGCCCGGGTCAGGGGGAGTACGAGCAGTACTTC.

The chain joins TRBV11-3 to TRBJ2-7; a weak D match, TRBD2 (6 bases). V dropped 4 bases and J dropped 1 base, with 8 bases sitting between them. The CDR3 totals 13 residues. Germline loops: CDR1 SGHNT, CDR2 YENEEA. In DNA form, the CDR3 reads TGTGCCAGCAGCTCGGGACTGTCCTACGAGCAGTACTTC. It encodes CASSSGLSYEQYF.

The J gene is TRBJ1-2, the V gene TRBV28; 7 bases fit TRBD1. The CDR3 extends over 18 amino acids. The J segment lost 1 base and the V segment lost 4 bases, leaving 15 bases of the junction unmatched. Looked up from germline, CDR1 is MDHEN and CDR2 is SYDVKM. The CDR3 loop reads CASSSSSTGRRGNYGYTF. CDR3 nucleotide sequence: TGTGCCAGCAGTTCTAGCTCGACAGGGCGGAGAGGTAACTATGGCTACACCTTC.

The chain has TRBV2 and TRBJ1-2; maybe TRBD1 (5 bases). Germline V gene data show CDR1 as SNHLY and CDR2 as FYNNEI. V lost 3 bases, J lost 8 bases, and 19 bases lay in between. The CDR3 sequence is 15 residues long. CDR3 DNA: TGTGCCAGCAGTGACGGCTTTAAAGGGGCGATCGGCTACACCTTC. Translation: CASSDGFKGAIGYTF.

The V and J genes are TRBV21-1 and TRBJ1-2. TRBV21-1 corresponds to a pseudogene. CDR3 size: 19 residues. CDR3 coding DNA: TGTGCCAGCAGCAAAGCCGAATTTTTCGTCCGGGTCGCGGGCGGAGGCTACACCTTC. This sequence encodes CASSKAEFFVRVAGGGYTF.

This rearrangement joins TRBV13 to TRBJ2-7, with 10 bases identical to TRBD1. V lost 4 bases to trimming and J lost 4 bases; unmatched junction nucleotides: 7. Germline CDR1 and CDR2: PRHDT and FYEKMQ (reference sequence). This CDR3 has 15 residues. The CDR3 spells CASSSPGQGKYEQYF. In DNA, the CDR3 is TGTGCCAGCAGCTCCCCGGGACAGGGGAAATACGAGCAGTACTTC.

The rearrangement uses TRBV28 and TRBJ1-6; 7 bases are a match to TRBD1. The germline CDR1 and CDR2 sequences are MDHEN and SYDVKM. V shed 7 bases, J shed 16 bases, and the junction held 10 bases outside the gene matches. The CDR3 spans 12 residues. The CDR3, as DNA: TGTGCCAGCACCGTTAAGACAGGGACTCTCCACTTT. Protein: CASTVKTGTLHF.

The CDR3 spells CASSYGTTNTEAFF. In nucleotides, the CDR3 is TGTGCCAGCAGTTACGGTACTACGAACACTGAAGCTTTCTTT. This rearrangement joins TRBV6-5 to TRBJ1-1; D is unresolved. The CDR3 length is 14 residues. Germline CDR1 and CDR2: MNHEY and SVGAGI. V lost 2 bases, J lost 1 base, and 8 bases lay in between.

This chain uses TRBV19 with TRBJ1-2; TRBD1 aligns across 10 bases. This CDR3 is 18 amino acids long. The ends lost 3 bases at V and 4 bases at J; junction bases unmatched: 14. Germline CDR1 LNHDA, CDR2 SQIVND (reference sequence). CDR3 sequence reads: CASSIFRDRGRGSYGYTF. The CDR3 bases are TGTGCCAGTAGTATCTTCCGGGACAGGGGACGGGGAAGCTATGGCTACACCTTC. Looking up the rest from reference TRBV19 and TRBJ1-2 gives the full variable domain: DGGITQSPKYLFRKEGQNVTLSCEQNLNHDAMYWYRQDPGQGLRLIYYSQIVNDFQKGDIAEGYSVSREKKESFPLTVTSAQKNPTAFYLCASSIFRDRGRGSYGYTFGSGTRLTVV.

The CDR3: CASSETHDTGELFF. As DNA, the CDR3 is TGTGCCAGCAGCGAAACACACGACACCGGGGAGCTGTTTTTT. This chain uses TRBV7-9 with TRBJ2-2; D is unresolved. Trimming removed 5 bases from V and 3 bases from J, with 10 bases in between. The CDR3 has 14 residues. CDR1 and CDR2 from the germline V gene are SEHNR and FQNEAQ (reference sequence).

V is TRBV28 and J is TRBJ1-5; the D is unclear. Germline-derived CDR1 and CDR2 are MDHEN and SYDVKM. This CDR3 has 15 amino acids. V was shortened by 8 bases and J by 3 bases, with 17 bases between the two germline ends. CDR3 coding DNA: TGTGCCAGCTACCGGCGGAGGGAGACCAATCAGCCCCAGCATTTT. Protein sequence: CASYRRRETNQPQHF. The full variable domain, rest sourced from reference TRBV28 and TRBJ1-5, is DVKVTQSSRYLVKRTGEKVFLECVQDMDHENMFWYRQDPGLGLRLIYFSYDVKMKEKGDIPEGYSVSREKKERFSLILESASTNQTSMYLCASYRRRETNQPQHFGDGTRLSIL.

The V gene is TRBV7-8, the J gene TRBJ2-2; 12 bases fit TRBD2. CDR3 length equals 18 residues. Germline V gene sequence: CDR1 SGHVS, CDR2 FQNEAQ. V lost 5 bases to trimming and J lost 4 bases; unmatched junction nucleotides: 11. CDR3 coding DNA: TGTGCCAGCAGCCCCATAGCTAGCGGGAGGGCCTCCACCGGGGAGCTGTTTTTT. Translated: CASSPIASGRASTGELFF.

V and J are TRBV7-9 and TRBJ2-7; TRBD1 matches 7 bases. This CDR3 region has 15 residues. Per germline, CDR1 SEHNR and CDR2 FQNEAQ (reference sequence). V was pared by 5 bases and J by 0 bases, with 7 bases of the junction left unmatched. CDR3 sequence reads: CASSERGQGSYEQYF. The CDR3 region has the DNA TGTGCCAGCAGCGAAAGGGGGCAGGGCTCCTACGAGCAGTACTTC.

This rearrangement joins TRBV29-1 to TRBJ2-7; 7 nucleotides line up with TRBD1. V dropped 4 bases and J dropped 0; count of bases not matched to a gene: 6. Germline V gene data show CDR1 as SQVTM and CDR2 as ANQGSEA. The CDR3 totals 14 residues. CDR3 bases: TGCAGCGTTGGTGGACAGGCGAGCTCCTACGAGCAGTACTTC. Residues: CSVGGQASSYEQYF.

This chain joins TRBV19 and TRBJ1-5; maybe TRBD1 (5 bases). V lost 5 bases to trimming and J lost 4 bases, with 21 bases between them. The CDR3 runs to 17 residues. Germline V gives CDR1 LNHDA, CDR2 SQIVND (reference sequence). CDR3 coding DNA: TGTGCCAGTAGTGTCCCCTCCGTTAGACAGCAAAATCAGCCCCAGCATTTT. Residues: CASSVPSVRQQNQPQHF.

The chain uses TRBV24-1 and TRBJ1-1; 12 bases agree with TRBD1. This CDR3 region has 17 residues. The J segment lost 1 base and the V segment lost 2 bases, leaving 4 bases of the junction unmatched. Germline V gene sequence: CDR1 KGHDR, CDR2 SFDVKD. CDR3 sequence reads: CATSDSGQGAGNTEAFF. The DNA of the CDR3 is TGTGCCACCAGTGATTCGGGACAGGGGGCGGGGAACACTGAAGCTTTCTTT.

The J gene is TRBJ2-3, the V gene TRBV6-2 or TRBV6-3, with TRBD2 matching over 12 bases. The germline V gene has CDR1 MNHEY and CDR2 SVGEGT. Trimming took 6 bases from V and 6 from J; bases not matched to a gene: 10. This CDR3 contains 16 residues. CDR3 region: CASSPLTSGSNDTQYF. CDR3 in DNA: TGTGCCAGCAGCCCCCTGACTAGCGGGAGTAATGATACGCAGTATTTT.

This rearrangement joins TRBV3-1 (or the pseudogene TRBV3-2) to TRBJ2-7, with D possibly being TRBD2 (5 bases). This CDR3 spans 13 amino acids. The germline V gene has CDR1 LGHDT and CDR2 YNNKEL (reference sequence). Trimming took 1 base from V and 8 from J, leaving 12 bases between them. The CDR3 DNA is TGTGCCAGCAGCCAAGTAATTGGGGAGAAGCAGTACTTC. Encoded protein: CASSQVIGEKQYF.

The V and J genes are TRBV11-2 and TRBJ2-7, with D perhaps matching TRBD2 (5 bases). V dropped 5 bases and J dropped 0 bases, with 14 bases sitting between them. The germline V gene has CDR1 SGHAT and CDR2 FQNNGV. This CDR3 has 15 residues. The CDR3 sequence: CASSPGGTFSYEQYF. CDR3 nucleotide sequence: TGTGCCAGCAGCCCCGGAGGCACATTCTCCTACGAGCAGTACTTC.

The chain uses TRBV5-1 and TRBJ2-7; possible D gene TRBD2, 6 bases. There are 13 residues in the CDR3. Trimming took 0 bases from V and 6 from J, leaving 10 bases between them. Germline CDR1 and CDR2: SGHRS and YFSETQ. As DNA, the CDR3 is TGCGCCAGCAGCTTGGAAGGCGGGATCGAGCAGTACTTC. The encoded protein is CASSLEGGIEQYF.

CDR3 sequence (DNA): TGTGCCAGCAGCCAGGGACAGATCTACGAGCAGTACTTC. This encodes CASSQGQIYEQYF. J is TRBJ2-7 and V is TRBV6-5; 7 nucleotides align to TRBD1. With 6 bases clipped from V and 3 bases from J, the junction kept 5 bases outside the gene matches. The germline gives CDR1 MNHEY, CDR2 SVGAGI. This CDR3 has 13 amino acids.